The 23 T cell receptor beta chains below were found in one sample sequenced in a study of CD8+ T cells in alopecia areata. After isolation, RNA underwent reverse transcription to generate cDNA as the sequencing template. The repertoire was sequenced with immunoSEQ multiplex PCR; TCRdb's copy has only in-frame clones and lacks some. This sample has over 85,000 clones; under 45% occur once, and the top ten carry almost 0.8%. Sequences were obtained from CD4+ T cells sorted from blood. These receptor sequences come from a human donor with alopecia areata.

This clone was seen more than once but under ten times. The chain employs TRBV29-1 and TRBJ2-1; 9 positions agree with TRBD2. V lost 1 base, J lost 0 bases, and 10 bases stayed unmatched. The germline gives CDR1 SQVTM, CDR2 ANQGSEA. The CDR3 sequence is 18 residues long. In nucleotides, the CDR3 is TGCAGCGTTGAAGGCGGACTAGCGTTGATAAGCTCCTACAATGAGCAGTTCTTC. It encodes CSVEGGLALISSYNEQFF.

The rearrangement joins TRBV27 to TRBJ2-7; no reliable D call. V shed 0 bases and J shed 3 bases, with 15 bases lying between them. This CDR3 is 16 amino acids long. From germline, CDR1 is MNHEY and CDR2 SMNVEV (reference sequence). The CDR3 loop is CASSLSRQAVDYEQYF. The CDR3 DNA reads TGTGCCAGCAGTTTATCGAGGCAGGCCGTTGACTACGAGCAGTACTTC.

The sample holds a few counts of this clone. The chain combines TRBV2 with TRBJ1-5, with TRBD1 as a possible D gene (6 bases). The CDR3 loop spans 15 amino acids. Trimming shortened V by 7 bases and J by 5 bases, and 18 bases separated the two germline ends. Per the germline V gene, CDR1 is SNHLY and CDR2 is FYNNEI. The CDR3 DNA reads as TGTGCCAGCACCTACGGGGGCCTTGTGGATCAGCCCCAGCATTTT. This gives the protein CASTYGGLVDQPQHF.

The CDR3 bases are TGTGCCAGCAGCGTAGGGGGGCCGAGGAACATTCAGTACTTC. Protein sequence: CASSVGGPRNIQYF. The chain has TRBV9 and TRBJ2-4; perhaps TRBD1 as D (6 bases). There are 14 residues in the CDR3. Germline assignment: CDR1 SGDLS and CDR2 YYNGEE. Trimming pared 0 bases from V and 7 bases from J, leaving 11 bases between. The whole variable domain, remainder taken from reference TRBV9 and TRBJ2-4, is DSGVTQTPKHLITATGQRVTLRCSPRSGDLSVYWYQQSLDQGLQFLIQYYNGEERAKGNILERFSAQQFPDLHSELNLSSLELGDSALYFCASSVGGPRNIQYFGAGTRLSVL.

The genes are TRBV29-1 and TRBJ2-7; D remains unclear. Germline V CDR1 and CDR2: SQVTM, ANQGSEA. This CDR3 has 11 residues. Trimming took off 4 bases at V and 6 bases at J, with 10 bases between the two ends. This CDR3 is CSVAGFGEQYF. The CDR3 DNA reads as TGCAGCGTTGCTGGGTTCGGCGAGCAGTACTTC.

This clone was seen more than once but under ten times. The same CDR3 is also encoded by other DNA sequences in this sample. CDR3 sequence reads: CSVAGIMNTEAFF. The CDR3, as DNA: TGCAGCGTTGCCGGGATCATGAACACTGAAGCTTTCTTT. This chain links TRBV29-1 with TRBJ1-1; unclear D gene. V was cut by 4 bases and J by 0 bases, with 9 bases left in between. The CDR3 is 13 amino acids. Germline V CDR1 and CDR2: SQVTM, ANQGSEA.

This clone was counted a single time. The J gene is TRBJ2-3, the V gene TRBV6-6, with 8 bases matching TRBD1. This CDR3 region has 15 residues. Germline loops: CDR1 MNHNY, CDR2 SVGAGI (reference sequence). With V trimmed by 2 bases and J by 4 bases, 5 bases remained unmatched. CDR3 residues: CASSYGHRGSDTQYF. DNA for the CDR3: TGTGCCAGCAGTTACGGGCACAGGGGGTCAGATACGCAGTATTTT.

The gene calls are TRBV29-1 and TRBJ1-2; no definite D call. Germline loops: CDR1 SQVTM, CDR2 ANQGSEA. The V gene lost 4 bases and the J gene lost 3 bases, with 6 bases spanning the gap. The CDR3 runs to 11 residues. The chain's CDR3 is CSVARDYGYTF. CDR3 DNA sequence: TGCAGCGTTGCCCGGGACTATGGCTACACCTTC.

This clone has ten or more counts. The chain carries TRBV19 and TRBJ2-7; maybe TRBD2 (5 bases). Between the trimmed V and J ends, which lost 10 bases and 5 bases, there was a span of 18 bases. The CDR3 runs to 13 residues. Germline V gene data show CDR1 as LNHDA and CDR2 as SQIVND (reference sequence). CDR3 amino acids: CATEGKGYDEQYF. The CDR3 DNA reads as TGTGCCACCGAGGGTAAGGGCTACGACGAGCAGTACTTC.

This clone came up a few times. The chain employs TRBV7-2 and TRBJ2-1; TRBD1 or TRBD2 may be the D gene (5 bases each). CDR1 and CDR2 (germline): SGHTA, FQGNSA. V was cut by 6 bases and J by 0 bases, with 15 bases left in between. This CDR3 contains 16 residues. The CDR3 here is CASRSMLGPSYNEQFF. The CDR3, as DNA: TGTGCCAGCAGGTCGATGTTGGGACCCTCCTACAATGAGCAGTTCTTC.

The chain carries TRBV7-2 and TRBJ2-3; D is ambiguous. Trimming shortened V by 4 bases and J by 5 bases, and 10 bases separated the two germline ends. Germline values: CDR1 SGHTA, CDR2 FQGNSA. The CDR3 length is 13 residues. In DNA form, the CDR3 reads TGTGCCAGCAGCTCCGCTTTTTTAGATACGCAGTATTTT. As protein: CASSSAFLDTQYF. Based on the CDR3 plus reference TRBV7-2 and TRBJ2-3, the full variable domain is GAGVSQSPSNKVTEKGKDVELRCDPISGHTALYWYRQSLGQGLEFLIYFQGNSAPDKSGLPSDRFSAERTGGSVSTLTIQRTQQEDSAVYLCASSSAFLDTQYFGPGTRLTVL.

The chain employs TRBV30 and TRBJ2-3, with 10 bases lining up with TRBD2. V shed 2 bases and J 4 bases; nucleotides not matched to a gene: 12. This CDR3 contains 17 residues. Germline V CDR1 and CDR2: GTSNPN, SVGIG (reference sequence). The CDR3 nucleotides are TGTGCCTGGAGTAAGGGATTAGCGGGAGGACGGGCAGATACGCAGTATTTT. Residues: CAWSKGLAGGRADTQYF.

The chain is built from TRBV30 and TRBJ2-1; D not certain. Germline V gene data show CDR1 as GTSNPN and CDR2 as SVGIG (reference sequence). Trimming took 3 bases from V and 9 from J, leaving 12 bases between them. This CDR3 is built from 12 residues. This CDR3 reads CAWSPPPSEQFF. In nucleotides, the CDR3 is TGTGCCTGGAGCCCACCCCCCAGTGAGCAGTTCTTC.

The V and J genes are TRBV9 and TRBJ2-1, with 8 positions matching TRBD2. V shed 0 bases, J shed 7 bases, and the junction held 0 bases outside the gene matches. The CDR3 has 13 residues. The germline gives CDR1 SGDLS, CDR2 YYNGEE. CDR3 amino acids: CASSVVAGNEQFF. As DNA, the CDR3 is TGTGCCAGCAGCGTAGTAGCGGGGAATGAGCAGTTCTTC.

The gene calls are TRBV30 and TRBJ2-5, with D possibly matching TRBD1 (6 bases). In germline, CDR1 is GTSNPN, CDR2 SVGIG (reference sequence). This CDR3 has 12 residues. V dropped 4 bases and J dropped 4 bases, with 10 bases sitting between them. Here the CDR3 DNA reads TGTGCCTGGACGGCGACAGGAGAGACCCAGTACTTC. Encoded protein: CAWTATGETQYF.

This clone was detected a few times. The J gene is TRBJ2-5, the V gene TRBV29-1, with D perhaps matching TRBD1 or TRBD2 (5 bases each). The germline V gene has CDR1 SQVTM and CDR2 ANQGSEA. The CDR3 is 12 amino acids. The V gene lost 8 bases and the J gene lost 7 bases, with 17 bases spanning the gap. The CDR3 coding sequence is TGCAGCTCCGACGAGGGGCGAGGGACCCAGTACTTC. It translates to CSSDEGRGTQYF. Using reference TRBV29-1 and TRBJ2-5 for the parts outside the CDR3, the full variable domain is SAVISQKPSRDICQRGTSLTIQCQVDSQVTMMFWYRQQPGQSLTLIATANQGSEATYESGFVIDKFPISRPNLTFSTLTVSNMSPEDSSIYLCSSDEGRGTQYFGPGTRLLVL.

This clone was found a few times. The chain recombines TRBV28 with TRBJ1-2, with a possible D match to TRBD1 (5 bases). This CDR3 comprises 17 residues. The V and J ends lost 3 bases and 7 bases respectively, with 24 bases between them. Germline V lookup: CDR1 MDHEN, CDR2 SYDVKM. The CDR3 is CASSFRFRGSMKAGYTF. As DNA, the CDR3 is TGTGCCAGCAGTTTTAGGTTTCGGGGGTCGATGAAGGCTGGCTACACCTTC.

The chain joins TRBV30 to TRBJ2-3; D remains ambiguous. Germline CDR1 is GTSNPN and CDR2 is SVGIG (reference sequence). This CDR3 is 11 amino acids long. V was trimmed by 4 bases and J by 6 bases, leaving 8 bases between them. The CDR3 reads CAWTLVDTQYF. The CDR3 DNA is TGTGCCTGGACTCTCGTGGATACGCAGTATTTT.

This clone was found a few times. V gene TRBV28 combines with J gene TRBJ1-5, with D tentatively TRBD1 (5 bases). The CDR3 extends over 12 amino acids. Germline CDR1 reads MDHEN; CDR2 reads SYDVKM. Trimming removed 6 bases from V and 9 bases from J, with 12 bases in between. The chain's CDR3 is CASRDTPGPQHF. The CDR3 DNA sequence: TGTGCCAGCAGGGACACCCCAGGGCCCCAGCATTTT.

The rearrangement uses TRBV2 and TRBJ2-7, with no clear D. Per the germline V gene, CDR1 is SNHLY and CDR2 is FYNNEI. V was shortened by 8 bases and J by 1 base, with 9 bases between the two germline ends. The CDR3 extends over 12 amino acids. CDR3 residues: CASGPQSYEQYF. CDR3 DNA sequence: TGTGCCAGCGGCCCACAATCCTACGAGCAGTACTTC.

The CDR3 spells CASGNSGTLETQYF. The CDR3 DNA follows: TGTGCCAGCGGAAATTCAGGGACCCTAGAGACCCAGTACTTC. V gene TRBV28 combines with J gene TRBJ2-5; D is perhaps TRBD1 or TRBD2 (5 bases each). V gave up 8 bases and J gave up 4 bases, with 17 bases separating them. The CDR3 extends over 14 amino acids. The V gene's germline CDR1 is MDHEN and CDR2 SYDVKM.

The CDR3 DNA is TGTGCCAGCCGGGGGACAGGGGGCGCACATGGCTACACCTTC. It yields the protein CASRGTGGAHGYTF. V is TRBV7-2 and J is TRBJ1-2; 12 positions match TRBD1. Germline V gene lookup returns CDR1 SGHTA and CDR2 FQGNSA. V dropped 8 bases and J dropped 6; count of bases not matched to a gene: 7. The CDR3 spans 14 residues.

This chain uses TRBV2 with TRBJ2-5; D gene unclear. The J call is doubtful: the DNA matches TRBJ2-7 better. This CDR3 spans 10 amino acids. CDR1 is SNHLY and CDR2 is FYNNEI in the germline V gene. The CDR3 DNA follows: TGTGCCAGCAGTACTTACGAGCAGTACTTC. Residues: CASSTYEQYF.